Listed below are T cell receptor beta chains from one sample, sequenced in a study of blood T cell repertoires in COVID-19. Measured with immunoSEQ multiplex PCR; TCRdb has only the in-frame clones, and not every one. The sample carries around 160,000 clones, 90% recorded once. Sequencing was done on a sample of peripheral blood. These receptors all come from a man in his sixties with active or convalescent COVID-19. CDR3s include the opening cysteine and the closing phenylalanine or tryptophan. A D gene is named only where the DNA matches it firmly. The listing skips clone size in some rows; elsewhere it reads once, few, many or a size class.

>TRBJ2-5|TRBV7-6|NA|TRBD2
TGTGCCAGCAGCTCACTAGCGGGCCAAGAGACCCAGTACTTC
CASSSLAGQETQYF
>TRBJ2-1|TRBV5-5|NA|NA
TGTGCCAGCAGCTTAAAAGGACATGGAGCCTACAATGAGCAGTTCTTC
CASSLKGHGAYNEQFF
>TRBJ2-3|TRBV19|NA|NA
TGTGCCAGTAGTATGGACGCCCAGGGGAAAGGTACGCAGTATTTT
CASSMDAQGKGTQYF
>TRBJ2-5|TRBV14|once|NA
TGTGCCAGCAGCCAAGTCAGGGAGACCCAGTACTTC
CASSQVRETQYF
>TRBJ2-1|TRBV5-1|NA|TRBD2
TGCGCCAGCAGCTTGGCCGGGACTAGCGGGTACAATGAGCAGTTCTTC
CASSLAGTSGYNEQFF
>TRBJ2-7|TRBV7-9|NA|TRBD2
TGTGCCAGCAGCTTTCAACTAGCGGGCGAGCAGTACTTC
CASSFQLAGEQYF
>TRBJ2-3|TRBV19|NA|NA
TGTGCCAGTAGCACCGGCGGGGACCACTCAGATACGCAGTATTTT
CASSTGGDHSDTQYF
>TRBJ1-3|TRBV6-5|NA|NA
TGTGCCAGCAGGGGACAAATCGTCTCTGGAAACACCATATATTTT
CASRGQIVSGNTIYF
>TRBJ2-2|TRBV11-2|NA|TRBD1
TGTGCCAGCAGCCAGGGACAGGGCACCGGGGAGCTGTTTTTT
CASSQGQGTGELFF
>TRBJ1-6|TRBV11-2|NA|NA
TGTGCCAGCAGCCTGAGACTGAATAATTCACCCCTCCACTTT
CASSLRLNNSPLHF